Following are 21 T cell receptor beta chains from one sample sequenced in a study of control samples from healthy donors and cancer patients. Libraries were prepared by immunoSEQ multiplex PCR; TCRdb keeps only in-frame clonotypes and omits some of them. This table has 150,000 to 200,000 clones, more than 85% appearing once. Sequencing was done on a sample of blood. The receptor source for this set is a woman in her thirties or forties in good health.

CDR3 nucleotide sequence: TGTGCCAGCAGTTCGGGCAGGGGGCGGGCTGGGGCCAACGTCCTGACTTTC. It is translated as CASSSGRGRAGANVLTF. This sequence joins TRBV27 and TRBJ2-6; 8 bases are a match to TRBD1. The germline V gene encodes CDR1 MNHEY and CDR2 SMNVEV (reference sequence). There are 17 residues in the CDR3. After removal of 4 bases from V and 2 bases from J, the junction contained 7 bases not matched to a gene.

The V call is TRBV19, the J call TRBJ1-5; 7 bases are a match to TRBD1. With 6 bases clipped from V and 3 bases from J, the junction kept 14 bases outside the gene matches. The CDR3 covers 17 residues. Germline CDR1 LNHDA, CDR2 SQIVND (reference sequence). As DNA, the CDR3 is TGTGCCAGTAGGACACTTTCCGGGACAGCTTTCAATCAGCCCCAGCATTTT. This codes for CASRTLSGTAFNQPQHF. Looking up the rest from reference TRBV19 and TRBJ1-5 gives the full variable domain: DGGITQSPKYLFRKEGQNVTLSCEQNLNHDAMYWYRQDPGQGLRLIYYSQIVNDFQKGDIAEGYSVSREKKESFPLTVTSAQKNPTAFYLCASRTLSGTAFNQPQHFGDGTRLSIL.

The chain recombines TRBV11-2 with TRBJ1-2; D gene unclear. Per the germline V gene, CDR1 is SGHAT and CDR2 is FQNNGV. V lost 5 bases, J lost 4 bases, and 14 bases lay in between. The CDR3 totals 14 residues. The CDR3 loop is CASSHLDLPYGYTF. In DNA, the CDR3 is TGTGCCAGCAGCCATCTCGACCTACCCTATGGCTACACCTTC.

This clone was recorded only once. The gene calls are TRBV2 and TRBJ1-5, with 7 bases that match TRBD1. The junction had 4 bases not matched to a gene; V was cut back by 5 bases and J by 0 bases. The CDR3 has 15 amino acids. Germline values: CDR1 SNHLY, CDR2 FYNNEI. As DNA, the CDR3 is TGTGCCAGCAGTCACAGGGGTTATAGCAATCAGCCCCAGCATTTT. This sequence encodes CASSHRGYSNQPQHF.

The CDR3 bases are TGTGCCAGCAGTGGGGGCGCTTGGTCTAACTATGGCTACACCTTC. Translating it yields CASSGGAWSNYGYTF. This chain joins TRBV25-1 and TRBJ1-2, with D tentatively TRBD1 (5 bases). Looked up from germline, CDR1 is MGHDK and CDR2 is SYGVNS. Trimming stripped 4 bases from V and 0 bases from J, with 12 bases between. This CDR3 is 15 amino acids long.

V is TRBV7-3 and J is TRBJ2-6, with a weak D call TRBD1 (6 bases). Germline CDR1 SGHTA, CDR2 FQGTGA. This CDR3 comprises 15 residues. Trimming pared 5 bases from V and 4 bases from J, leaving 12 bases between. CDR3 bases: TGTGCCAGCAGCCAACAGGGCCCCGGGGCCAACGTCCTGACTTTC. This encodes CASSQQGPGANVLTF.

CDR3 sequence reads: CASSEVPDTQYF. The CDR3, as DNA: TGTGCCAGCAGTGAGGTCCCGGATACGCAGTATTTT. V usage is TRBV2 and J usage is TRBJ2-3; D ambiguous. CDR3 length equals 12 residues. Trimming removed 3 bases at V and 6 bases at J, with 7 bases between. CDR1 and CDR2 from the germline V gene are SNHLY and FYNNEI.

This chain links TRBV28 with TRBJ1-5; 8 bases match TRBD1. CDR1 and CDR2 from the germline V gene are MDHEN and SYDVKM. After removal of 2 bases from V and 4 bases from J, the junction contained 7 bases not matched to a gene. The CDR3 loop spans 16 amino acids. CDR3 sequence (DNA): TGTGCCAGCAGTTTACTTTCCAGGGGGCGAAATCAGCCCCAGCATTTT. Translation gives CASSLLSRGRNQPQHF.

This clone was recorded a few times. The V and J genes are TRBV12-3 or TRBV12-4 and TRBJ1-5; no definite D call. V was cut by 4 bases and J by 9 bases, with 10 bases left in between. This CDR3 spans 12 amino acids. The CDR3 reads CASSYQDGPQHF. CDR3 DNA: TGTGCCAGCAGTTATCAAGACGGGCCCCAGCATTTT.

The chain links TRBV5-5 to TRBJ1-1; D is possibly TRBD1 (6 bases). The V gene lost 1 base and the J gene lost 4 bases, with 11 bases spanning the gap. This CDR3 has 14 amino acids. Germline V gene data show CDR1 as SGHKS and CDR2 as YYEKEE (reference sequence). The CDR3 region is CASSLRTAITEAFF. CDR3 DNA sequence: TGTGCCAGCAGCTTGAGGACAGCAATCACTGAAGCTTTCTTT. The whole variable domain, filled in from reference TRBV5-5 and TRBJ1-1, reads DAGVTQSPTHLIKTRGQQVTLRCSPISGHKSVSWYQQVLGQGPQFIFQYYEKEERGRGNFPDRFSARQFPNYSSELNVNALLLGDSALYLCASSLRTAITEAFFGQGTRLTVV.

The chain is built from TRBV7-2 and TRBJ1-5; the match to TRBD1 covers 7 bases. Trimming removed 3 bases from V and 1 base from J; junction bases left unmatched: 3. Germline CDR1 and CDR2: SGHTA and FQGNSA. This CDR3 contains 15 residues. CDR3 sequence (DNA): TGTGCCAGCAGCTTGACAGGGCTGAGCAATCAGCCCCAGCATTTT. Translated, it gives CASSLTGLSNQPQHF.

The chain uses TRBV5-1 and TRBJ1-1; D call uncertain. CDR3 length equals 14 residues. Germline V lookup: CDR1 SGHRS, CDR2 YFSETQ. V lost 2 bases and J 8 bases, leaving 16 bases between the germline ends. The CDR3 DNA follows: TGCGCCAGCAGCTTAATTAACGGGGTGGAGGAAGCTTTCTTT. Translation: CASSLINGVEEAFF.

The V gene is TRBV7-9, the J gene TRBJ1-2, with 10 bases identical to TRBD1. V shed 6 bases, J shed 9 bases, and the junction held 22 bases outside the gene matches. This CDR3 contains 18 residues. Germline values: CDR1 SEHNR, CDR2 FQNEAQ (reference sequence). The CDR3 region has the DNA TGTGCCAGCAGATACCGGGGGGCGAAGACAGGGGGCACGAGTCGCTACACCTTC. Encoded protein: CASRYRGAKTGGTSRYTF.

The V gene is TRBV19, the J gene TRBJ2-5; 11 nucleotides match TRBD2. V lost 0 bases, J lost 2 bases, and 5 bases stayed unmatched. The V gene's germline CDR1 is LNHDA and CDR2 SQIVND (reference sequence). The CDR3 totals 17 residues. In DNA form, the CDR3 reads TGTGCCAGTAGTATAGACTCTAGCGGGGGGACTCAAGAGACCCAGTACTTC. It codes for CASSIDSSGGTQETQYF.

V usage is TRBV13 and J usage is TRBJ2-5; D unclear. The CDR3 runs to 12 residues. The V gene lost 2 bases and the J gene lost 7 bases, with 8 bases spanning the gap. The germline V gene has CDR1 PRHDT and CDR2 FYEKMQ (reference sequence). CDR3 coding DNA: TGTGCCAGCAGCTTAAACAAGATGACCCAGTACTTC. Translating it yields CASSLNKMTQYF.

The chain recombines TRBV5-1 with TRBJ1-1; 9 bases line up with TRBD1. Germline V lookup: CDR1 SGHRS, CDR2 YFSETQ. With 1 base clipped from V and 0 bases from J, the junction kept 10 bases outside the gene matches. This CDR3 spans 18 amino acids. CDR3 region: CASSLQGQGLRVNTEAFF. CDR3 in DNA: TGCGCCAGCAGCTTGCAGGGACAGGGATTGAGAGTGAACACTGAAGCTTTCTTT.

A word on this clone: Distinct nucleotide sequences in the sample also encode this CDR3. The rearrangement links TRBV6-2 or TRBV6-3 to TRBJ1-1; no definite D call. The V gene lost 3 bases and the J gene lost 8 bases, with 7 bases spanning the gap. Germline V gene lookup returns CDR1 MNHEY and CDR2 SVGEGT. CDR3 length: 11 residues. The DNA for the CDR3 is TGTGCCAGCAGTTATGGAGGAGAAGCTTTCTTT. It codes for CASSYGGEAFF.

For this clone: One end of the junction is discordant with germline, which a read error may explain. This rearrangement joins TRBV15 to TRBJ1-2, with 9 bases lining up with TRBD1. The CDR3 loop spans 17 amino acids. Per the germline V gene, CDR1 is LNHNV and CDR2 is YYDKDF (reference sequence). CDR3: CATSGDPGTGLYYGYTF. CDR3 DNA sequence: TGTGCCACCAGCGGAGACCCCGGGACAGGGCTGTACTATGGCTACACCTTC.

DNA for the CDR3: TGTGCCAGCAGTACCTCTCCAAGCACAGATACGCAGTATTTT. Translation: CASSTSPSTDTQYF. The chain carries TRBV6-6 and TRBJ2-3; unclear D gene. The CDR3 sequence is 14 residues long. CDR1 and CDR2 from the germline V gene are MNHNY and SVGAGI (reference sequence). Trimming cost V 5 bases and J 0 bases, with 9 bases left between them.

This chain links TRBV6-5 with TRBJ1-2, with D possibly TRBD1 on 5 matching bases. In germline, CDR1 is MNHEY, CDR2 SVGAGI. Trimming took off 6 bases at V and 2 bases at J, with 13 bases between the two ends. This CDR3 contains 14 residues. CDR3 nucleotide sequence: TGTGCCAGCAGCACCGGGGGGACCAACTATGGCTACACCTTC. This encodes CASSTGGTNYGYTF.

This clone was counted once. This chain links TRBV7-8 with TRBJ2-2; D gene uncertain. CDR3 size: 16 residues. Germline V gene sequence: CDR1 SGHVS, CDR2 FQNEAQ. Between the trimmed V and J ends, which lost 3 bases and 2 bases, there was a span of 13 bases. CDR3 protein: CASSLAELGNTGELFF. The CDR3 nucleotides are TGTGCCAGCAGCTTGGCGGAGCTGGGAAACACCGGGGAGCTGTTTTTT.